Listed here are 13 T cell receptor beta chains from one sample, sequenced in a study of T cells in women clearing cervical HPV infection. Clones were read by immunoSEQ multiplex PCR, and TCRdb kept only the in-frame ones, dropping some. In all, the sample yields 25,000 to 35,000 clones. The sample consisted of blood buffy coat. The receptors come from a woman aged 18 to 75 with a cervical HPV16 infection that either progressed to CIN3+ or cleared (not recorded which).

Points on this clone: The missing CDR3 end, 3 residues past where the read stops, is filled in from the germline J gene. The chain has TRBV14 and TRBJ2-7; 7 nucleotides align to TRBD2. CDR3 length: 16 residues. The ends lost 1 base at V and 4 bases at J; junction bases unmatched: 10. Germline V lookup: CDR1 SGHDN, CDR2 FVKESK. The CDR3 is CASSQGSGLLIYEQYF. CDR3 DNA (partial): TGTGCCAGCAGCCAAGGGTCGGGACTATTAATATACGAG. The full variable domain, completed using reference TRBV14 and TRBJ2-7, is EAGVTQFPSHSVIEKGQTVTLRCDPISGHDNLYWYRRVMGKEIKFLLHFVKESKQDESGMPNNRFLAERTGGTYSTLKVQPAELEDSGVYFCASSQGSGLLIYEQYFGPGTRLTVT.

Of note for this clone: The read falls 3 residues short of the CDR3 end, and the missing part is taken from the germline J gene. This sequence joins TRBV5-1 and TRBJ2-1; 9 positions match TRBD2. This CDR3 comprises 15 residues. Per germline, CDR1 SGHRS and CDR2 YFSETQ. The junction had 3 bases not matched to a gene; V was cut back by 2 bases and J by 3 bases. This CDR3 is CASSLGLALYNEQFF. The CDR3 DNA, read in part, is TGCGCCAGCAGCTTAGGACTAGCGCTCTACAATGAG.

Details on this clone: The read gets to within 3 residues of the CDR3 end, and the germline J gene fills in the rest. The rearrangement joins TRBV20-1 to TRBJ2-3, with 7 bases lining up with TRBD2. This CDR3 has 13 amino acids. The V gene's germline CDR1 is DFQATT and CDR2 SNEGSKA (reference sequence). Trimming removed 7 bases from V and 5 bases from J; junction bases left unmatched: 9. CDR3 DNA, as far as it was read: TGCAGTGACAGAGGTCCTAGCGGAGATACG. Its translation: CSDRGPSGDT. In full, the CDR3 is CSDRGPSGDTQYF.

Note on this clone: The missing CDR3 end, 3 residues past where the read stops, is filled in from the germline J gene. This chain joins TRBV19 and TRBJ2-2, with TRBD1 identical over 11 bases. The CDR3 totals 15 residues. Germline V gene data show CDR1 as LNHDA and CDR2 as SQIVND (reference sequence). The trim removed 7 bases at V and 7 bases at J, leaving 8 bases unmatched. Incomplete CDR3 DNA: TGTGCCAGTACCATCACCGGGACAGGGGGCGGGGAG. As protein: CASTITGTGGGE. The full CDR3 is CASTITGTGGGELFF.

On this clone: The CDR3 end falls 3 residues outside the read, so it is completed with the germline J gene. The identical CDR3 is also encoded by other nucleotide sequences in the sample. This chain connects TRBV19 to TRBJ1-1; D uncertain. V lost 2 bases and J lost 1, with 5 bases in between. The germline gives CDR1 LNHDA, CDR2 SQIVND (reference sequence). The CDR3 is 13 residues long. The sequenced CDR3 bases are TGTGCCAGTAGTATAAAGGGGAACACTGAA. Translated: CASSIKGNTE. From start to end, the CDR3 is CASSIKGNTEAFF. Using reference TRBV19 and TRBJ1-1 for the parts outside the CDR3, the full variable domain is DGGITQSPKYLFRKEGQNVTLSCEQNLNHDAMYWYRQDPGQGLRLIYYSQIVNDFQKGDIAEGYSVSREKKESFPLTVTSAQKNPTAFYLCASSIKGNTEAFFGQGTRLTVV.

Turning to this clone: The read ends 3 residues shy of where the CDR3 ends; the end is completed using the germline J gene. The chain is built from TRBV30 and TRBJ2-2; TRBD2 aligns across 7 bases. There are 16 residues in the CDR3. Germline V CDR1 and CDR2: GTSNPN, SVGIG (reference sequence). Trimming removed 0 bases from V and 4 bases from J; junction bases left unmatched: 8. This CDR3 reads CAWSVYAGDATGELFF. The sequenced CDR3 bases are TGTGCCTGGAGTGTATATGCGGGAGACGCCACCGGGGAG.

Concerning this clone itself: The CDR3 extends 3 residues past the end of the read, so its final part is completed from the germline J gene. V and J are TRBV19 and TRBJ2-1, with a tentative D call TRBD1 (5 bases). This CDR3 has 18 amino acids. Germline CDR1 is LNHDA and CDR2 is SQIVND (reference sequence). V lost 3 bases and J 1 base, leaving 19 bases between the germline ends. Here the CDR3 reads CASSITAGYRESYNEQFF. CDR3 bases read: TGTGCCAGTAGTATTACGGCAGGGTATCGAGAATCCTACAATGAG.

This chain's CDR3 is CASLDRVNTEAFF. The sequenced CDR3 bases are TGTGCCAGCCTCGACAGAGTGAACACTGAA. J is TRBJ1-1 and V is TRBV2, with D maybe TRBD1 (5 bases). The sequence runs out 3 residues before the end of the CDR3; the remainder is reconstructed from the germline J gene. V shed 8 bases and J shed 0 bases, with 10 bases lying between them. The germline V gene encodes CDR1 SNHLY and CDR2 FYNNEI. The CDR3 covers 13 residues. Full variable domain (remainder filled in from reference TRBV2 and TRBJ1-1): EPEVTQTPSHQVTQMGQEVILRCVPISNHLYFYWYRQILGQKVEFLVSFYNNEISEKSEIFDDQFSVERPDGSNFTLKIRSTKLEDSAMYFCASLDRVNTEAFFGQGTRLTVV.

CDR3 region: CASRLASGNEQFF. The CDR3 bases that were read are TGTGCCAGCAGGTTGGCTAGCGGCAATGAG. The V call is TRBV7-3, the J call TRBJ2-1; 7 bases agree with TRBD2. The read is 3 residues too short to cover the CDR3 end, so that end is filled in from the germline J gene. CDR1 is SGHTA and CDR2 is FQGTGA in the germline V gene. CDR3 length equals 13 residues. V lost 6 bases and J lost 6; bases outside the gene matches: 5.

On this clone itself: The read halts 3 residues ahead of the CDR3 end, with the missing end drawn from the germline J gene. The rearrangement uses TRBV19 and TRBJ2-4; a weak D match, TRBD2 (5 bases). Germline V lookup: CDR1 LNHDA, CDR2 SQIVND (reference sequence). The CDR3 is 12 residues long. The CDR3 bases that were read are TGTGCCAGTACAGAGACTAACTATGGT. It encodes CASTETNYG. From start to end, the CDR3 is CASTETNYGQYF.

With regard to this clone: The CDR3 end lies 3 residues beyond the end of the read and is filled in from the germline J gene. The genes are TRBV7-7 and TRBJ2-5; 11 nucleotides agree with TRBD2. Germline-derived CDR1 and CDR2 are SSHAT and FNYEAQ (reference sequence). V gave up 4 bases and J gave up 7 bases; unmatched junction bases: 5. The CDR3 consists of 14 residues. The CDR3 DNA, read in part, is TGTGCCAGCAGCTCTAGCGGGAGGATCGGGACC. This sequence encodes CASSSSGRIGT. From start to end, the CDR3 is CASSSSGRIGTQYF. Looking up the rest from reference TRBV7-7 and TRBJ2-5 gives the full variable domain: GAGVSQSPRYKVTKRGQDVTLRCDPISSHATLYWYQQALGQGPEFLTYFNYEAQPDKSGLPSDRFSAERPEGSISTLTIQRTEQRDSAMYRCASSSSGRIGTQYFGPGTRLLVL.

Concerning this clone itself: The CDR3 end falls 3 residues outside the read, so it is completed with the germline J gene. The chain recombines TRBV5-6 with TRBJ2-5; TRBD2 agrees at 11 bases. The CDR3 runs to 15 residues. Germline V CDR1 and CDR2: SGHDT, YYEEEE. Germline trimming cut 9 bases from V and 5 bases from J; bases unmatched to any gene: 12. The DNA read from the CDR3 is TGTGCCACCTTAGCGGGGGGGCTCCCCGGGGAGACC. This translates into CATLAGGLPGET. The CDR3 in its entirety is CATLAGGLPGETQYF.

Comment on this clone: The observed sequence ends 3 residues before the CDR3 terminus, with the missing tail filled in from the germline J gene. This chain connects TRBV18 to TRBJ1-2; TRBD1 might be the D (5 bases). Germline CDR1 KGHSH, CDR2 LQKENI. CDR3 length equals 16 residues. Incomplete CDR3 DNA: TGTGCCAGCTCACCGGAGCGGGGGGATGAGTGGAACATC. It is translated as CASSPERGDEWNI. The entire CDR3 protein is CASSPERGDEWNIYTF.